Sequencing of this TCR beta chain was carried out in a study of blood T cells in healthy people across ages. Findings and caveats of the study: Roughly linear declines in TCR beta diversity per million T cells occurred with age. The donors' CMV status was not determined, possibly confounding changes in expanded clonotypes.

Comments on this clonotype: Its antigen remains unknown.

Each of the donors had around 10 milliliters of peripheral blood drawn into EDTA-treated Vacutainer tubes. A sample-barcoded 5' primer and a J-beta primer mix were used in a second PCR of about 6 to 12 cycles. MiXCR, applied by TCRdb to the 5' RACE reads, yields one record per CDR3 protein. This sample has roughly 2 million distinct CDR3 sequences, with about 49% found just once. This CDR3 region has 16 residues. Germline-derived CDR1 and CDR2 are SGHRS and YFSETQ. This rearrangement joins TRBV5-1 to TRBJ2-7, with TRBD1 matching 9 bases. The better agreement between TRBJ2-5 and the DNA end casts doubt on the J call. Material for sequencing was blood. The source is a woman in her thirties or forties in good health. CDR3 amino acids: CASSEDPLGQGETQYF. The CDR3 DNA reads TGCGCCAGCAGCGAAGACCCCCTCGGACAGGGGGAGACCCAGTACTTC.